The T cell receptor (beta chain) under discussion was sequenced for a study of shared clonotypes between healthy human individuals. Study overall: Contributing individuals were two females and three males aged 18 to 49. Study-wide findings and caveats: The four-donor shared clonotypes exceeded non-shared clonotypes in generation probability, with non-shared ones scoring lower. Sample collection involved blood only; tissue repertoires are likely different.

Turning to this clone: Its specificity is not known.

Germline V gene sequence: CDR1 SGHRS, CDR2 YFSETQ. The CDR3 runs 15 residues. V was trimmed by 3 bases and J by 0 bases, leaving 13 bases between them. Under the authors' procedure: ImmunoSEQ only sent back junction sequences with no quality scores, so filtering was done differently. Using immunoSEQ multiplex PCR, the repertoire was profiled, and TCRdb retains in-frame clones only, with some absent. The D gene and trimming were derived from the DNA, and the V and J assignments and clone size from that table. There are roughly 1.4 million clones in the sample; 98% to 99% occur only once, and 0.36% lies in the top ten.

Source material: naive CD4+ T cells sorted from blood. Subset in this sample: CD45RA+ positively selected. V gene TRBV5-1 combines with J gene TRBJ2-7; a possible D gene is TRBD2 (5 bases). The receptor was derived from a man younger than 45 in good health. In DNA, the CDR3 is TGCGCCAGCAGCTCCCGACTGGGGAGCTCCTACGAGCAGTACTTC. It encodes CASSSRLGSSYEQYF. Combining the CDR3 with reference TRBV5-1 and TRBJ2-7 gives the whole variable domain KAGVTQTPRYLIKTRGQQVTLSCSPISGHRSVSWYQQTPGQGLQFLFEYFSETQRNKGNFPGRFSGRQFSNSRSEMNVSTLELGDSALYLCASSSRLGSSYEQYFGPGTRLTVT.